This T cell receptor beta chain was sequenced for a study of blood T cell repertoires in COVID-19. Study context: Collection of acute and convalescent COVID-19 samples took place in the United States, Italy and Spain. T cells, B-cell-depleted T cells, or PBMCs supplied cDNA or gDNA.

Germline V gene sequence: CDR1 SGHKS, CDR2 YYEKEE (reference sequence). Germline trimming cut 6 bases from V and 1 base from J; bases unmatched to any gene: 6. This CDR3 region has 15 residues. Authors' analysis steps: Amplification with reference gene primers provided the estimates of nucleated cell counts. The method was immunoSEQ multiplex PCR; TCRdb's version includes in-frame clones alone and lacks a portion of them. V, J and clone size were drawn from that table, and D and trimming were deduced from the DNA. The table lists approximately 200,000 clones, 86% of them singletons. The TCR was taken from a woman aged 30 to 39 with active or convalescent COVID-19. The gene calls are TRBV5-5 and TRBJ2-3; TRBD1 matches 9 bases. The sequenced material came from peripheral blood. The DNA for the CDR3 is TGTGCCAGCAACAACCGGGACAGGGGCACAGATACGCAGTATTTT. Amino acids: CASNNRDRGTDTQYF.